This TCR beta chain emerged from a study of identical twins. MiXCR, run by TCRdb on the 5' RACE reads, gives a single entry per CDR3 protein. The table lists approximately 550,000 distinct CDR3 sequences, 20% to 25% of them singletons. This CDR3 is built from 16 residues. Germline V gene data show CDR1 as DFQATT and CDR2 as SNEGSKA (reference sequence). Germline trimming cut 1 base from V and 5 bases from J; bases unmatched to any gene: 6. Study-wide results and limits: Models predicted too little out-of-frame TCR alpha sharing in monozygotic twins.

Comments on this clonotype: Its antigen is as yet unknown.

This same sample was also taken into another study, of yellow fever vaccine responses in identical twins.

The J gene is TRBJ2-1, the V gene TRBV20-1, with TRBD2 matching 12 bases. This receptor was identified in a woman between 18 and 30 years old in good health. The specimen was CD4+ T cells sorted from blood. The CDR3 DNA sequence: TGCAGTGCTAGAGCTAGCGGGGGGGCTTTGCACAATGAGCAGTTCTTC. Its translation is CSARASGGALHNEQFF.